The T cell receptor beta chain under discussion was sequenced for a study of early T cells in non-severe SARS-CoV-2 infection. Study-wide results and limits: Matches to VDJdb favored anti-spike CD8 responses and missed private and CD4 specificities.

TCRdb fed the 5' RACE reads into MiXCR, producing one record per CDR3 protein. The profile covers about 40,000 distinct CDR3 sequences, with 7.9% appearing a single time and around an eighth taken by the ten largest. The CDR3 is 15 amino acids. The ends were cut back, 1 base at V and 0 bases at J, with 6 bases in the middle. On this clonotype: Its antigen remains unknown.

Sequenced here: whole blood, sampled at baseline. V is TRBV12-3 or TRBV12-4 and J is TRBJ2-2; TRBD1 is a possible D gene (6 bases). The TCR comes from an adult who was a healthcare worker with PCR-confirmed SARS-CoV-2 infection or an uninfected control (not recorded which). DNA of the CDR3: TGTGCCAGCAGTTTAGGGACAGCGAACACCGGGGAGCTGTTTTTT. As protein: CASSLGTANTGELFF.